Shown below are 2 T cell receptor beta chains from a single sample sequenced in a study of HIV-infected patients and healthy controls. TCRdb passed the 5' RACE reads through MiXCR, listing each CDR3 protein once. Here the sample spans 60,000 to 75,000 distinct CDR3 sequences, less than 20% being singletons. Sequencing input: CD4+ T cells from blood. The receptor source for this set is a human donor in good health.

The sample holds many counts of this clonotype. The genes are TRBV7-2 and TRBJ2-5, with a tentative D call TRBD2 (5 bases). The CDR3 loop spans 14 amino acids. Germline lookup yields CDR1 SGHTA and CDR2 FQGNSA. The V gene lost 5 bases and the J gene lost 4 bases, with 14 bases spanning the gap. The CDR3 bases are TGTGCCAGCAGCGCCCCCCCACTAGGAGAGACCCAGTACTTC. This sequence encodes CASSAPPLGETQYF.

This clonotype was observed many times. This chain uses TRBV7-9 with TRBJ2-1, with D possibly matching TRBD2 (5 bases). There are 15 residues in the CDR3. Deletions cut 3 bases from V and 3 bases from J, with 12 bases between. Germline CDR1 SEHNR, CDR2 FQNEAQ (reference sequence). The CDR3, as DNA: TGTGCCAGCAGCTTTCGAGGGTTTGACTACAATGAGCAGTTCTTC. Protein sequence: CASSFRGFDYNEQFF.